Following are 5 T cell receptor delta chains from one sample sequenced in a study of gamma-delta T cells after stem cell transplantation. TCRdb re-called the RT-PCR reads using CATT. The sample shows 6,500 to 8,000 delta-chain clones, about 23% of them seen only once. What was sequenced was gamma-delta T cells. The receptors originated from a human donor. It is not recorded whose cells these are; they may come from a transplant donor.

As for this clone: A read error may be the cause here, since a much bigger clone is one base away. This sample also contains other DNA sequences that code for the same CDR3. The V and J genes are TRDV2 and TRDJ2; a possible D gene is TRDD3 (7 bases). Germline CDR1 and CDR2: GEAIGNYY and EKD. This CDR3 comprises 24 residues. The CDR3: CACDTVRPSPVTGDNGALTAQLFF. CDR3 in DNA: TGTGCCTGTGACACCGTCAGGCCTTCCCCTGTTACTGGGGATAATGGAGCTTTGACAGCGCAACTCTTCTTT.

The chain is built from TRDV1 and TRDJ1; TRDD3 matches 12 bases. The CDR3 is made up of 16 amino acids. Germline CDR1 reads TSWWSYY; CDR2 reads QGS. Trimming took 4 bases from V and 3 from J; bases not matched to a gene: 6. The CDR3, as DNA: TGTGCTCTTGGGGGGAGAACTGGGGGATACCCCGATAAACTCATCTTT. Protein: CALGGRTGGYPDKLIF.

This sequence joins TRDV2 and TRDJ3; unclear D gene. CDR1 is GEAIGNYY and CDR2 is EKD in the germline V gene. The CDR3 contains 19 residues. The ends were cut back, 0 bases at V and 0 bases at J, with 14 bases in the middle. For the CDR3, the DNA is TGTGCCTGTGACACCGCGGACCCTTTAGGCTCCTGGGACACCCGACAGATGTTTTTC. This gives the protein CACDTADPLGSWDTRQMFF.

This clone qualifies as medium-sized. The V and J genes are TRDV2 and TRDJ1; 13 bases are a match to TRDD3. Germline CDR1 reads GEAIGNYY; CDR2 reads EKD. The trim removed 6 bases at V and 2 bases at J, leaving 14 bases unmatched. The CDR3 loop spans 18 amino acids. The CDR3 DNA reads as TGTGCCTGTCAGGCTCTTACTGGGGGATACGCGGTGACCGATAAACTCATCTTT. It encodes CACQALTGGYAVTDKLIF.

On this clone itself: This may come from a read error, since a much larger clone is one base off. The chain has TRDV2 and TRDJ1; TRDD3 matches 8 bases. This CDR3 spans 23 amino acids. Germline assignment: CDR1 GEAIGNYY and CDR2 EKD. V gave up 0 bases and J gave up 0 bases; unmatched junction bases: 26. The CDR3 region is CACDTPFLKGDTGRCRDTDKLIF. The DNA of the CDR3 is TGTGCCTGTGACACCCCGTTTTTGAAAGGGGATACCGGGAGGTGTCGTGACACCGATAAACTCATCTTT.